This is a list of T cell receptor beta chains from one sample in a study of OX40 agonist ivuxolimab in advanced cancers. The assay was immunoSEQ multiplex PCR, and TCRdb's table has in-frame clones only and misses some. Of 90,000 or so clones detected, roughly 90% appear once; the ten largest clones hold 3.4%. The sample in question was CD4+ or CD8+ T cells sorted from blood, obtained in a trial of the OX40 agonist ivuxolimab. The source of these receptors is an adult with an advanced solid tumor such as melanoma, head and neck, liver or kidney cancer. Each CDR3 is given with its conserved first and last residue. A D gene is named only where the DNA matches it firmly. Size values are once, few and many counts, or a class for expanded clones, and some rows have none.

TRBJ1-1 | . | . | TRBV2 | CASRGVAGARNTEAFF | TGTGCCAGCCGCGGGGTGGCGGGGGCCCGGAACACTGAAGCTTTCTTT
TRBJ2-7 | TRBD2 | . | TRBV19 | CASSMWLAGTRLGEQYF | TGTGCCAGTAGTATGTGGCTAGCGGGAACCCGCCTGGGGGAGCAGTACTTC
TRBJ1-1 | . | . | TRBV5-1 | CASTDSPMNTEAFF | TGCGCCAGCACAGACAGCCCTATGAACACTGAAGCTTTCTTT
TRBJ1-2 | . | . | TRBV29-1 | CSAEDHGVVNYGYTF | TGCAGCGCTGAAGATCATGGGGTAGTAAACTATGGCTACACCTTC
TRBJ1-5 | TRBD1 | once | TRBV5-6 | CASSLEGPNRGFNQPQHF | TGTGCCAGCAGCTTGGAGGGCCCGAACAGGGGTTTCAATCAGCCCCAGCATTTT
TRBJ2-1 | . | once | TRBV7-8 | CASSFRVWEQFF | TGTGCCAGCAGCTTCCGGGTTTGGGAGCAGTTCTTC
TRBJ2-2 | . | . | TRBV13 | CASRWAGKDTGELFF | TGTGCCAGCCGGTGGGCAGGGAAGGACACCGGGGAGCTGTTTTTT
TRBJ1-2 | . | . | TRBV12-5 | CASGTGPHGYTF | TGTGCTAGTGGTACAGGGCCTCATGGCTACACCTTC
TRBJ2-2 | . | once | TRBV4-1 | CASSQGEYLFTGELFF | TGCGCCAGCAGCCAAGGGGAGTACCTTTTCACCGGGGAGCTGTTTTTT
TRBJ1-1 | TRBD1 | . | TRBV4-3 | CASSQDEGAVLGAFF | TGCGCCAGCAGCCAAGACGAGGGGGCCGTTTTGGGAGCTTTCTTT
TRBJ1-1 | TRBD1 | . | TRBV7-6 | CASSLVSRGQGNTEAFF | TGTGCCAGCAGCTTAGTTTCCAGGGGGCAGGGGAACACTGAAGCTTTCTTT
TRBJ2-2 | . | . | TRBV4-3 | CASSQRMSVNTGELFF | TGCGCCAGCAGCCAAAGGATGTCAGTGAACACCGGGGAGCTGTTTTTT